This T cell receptor (beta chain) was observed in a study of blood T cell repertoires in COVID-19. There are 15 residues in the CDR3. Profiling relied on immunoSEQ multiplex PCR, and the TCRdb table lists in-frame clones only, not all of them. The sample lists more than 250,000 clones, around 86% occurring once. The sequencing sample was made of peripheral blood. The chain is built from TRBV21-1 and TRBJ2-5; TRBD2 is the table's D call, not checked against the DNA. TRBV21-1 is a listed pseudogene. This TCR derives from a man in his forties or fifties with active or convalescent COVID-19. CDR3 bases: TGTGCCAGCGGCAAAAGGACTAGCGGGAAAGAGACCCAGTACTTC. Amino acid sequence: CASGKRTSGKETQYF.